The 32 T cell receptor beta chains below come from one sample, sequenced in a study of technical replicates of blood from several donors (dated by TCRdb to about 2017). The library relied on the immunoSEQ multiplex PCR assay. This is the immuneACCESS table as TCRdb keeps it, with only in-frame sequences that have V and J called. A part of the clones is gone; compared with another copy, unresolved V genes explain less than half, and the rest is unexplained. This sample comprises more than 60,000 clones, around 92% of them detected only once. The top ten hold 0.35% to 0.5% of the sample. The sample comprised T cells isolated from PBMCs. These receptors all stem from a human donor in good health.

V is TRBV5-4 and J is TRBJ2-7; the D is unclear. In germline, CDR1 is SGHNT, CDR2 YYREEE (reference sequence). The V end was cut by 6 bases, the J end by 5 bases, with 18 bases between. This CDR3 has 14 amino acids. CDR3 loop: CASTAVGSINEQYF. The CDR3 region has the DNA TGTGCCAGCACCGCGGTGGGTAGCATCAACGAGCAGTACTTC.

The chain recombines TRBV4-3 with TRBJ2-7, with 9 bases identical to TRBD1. The V and J ends lost 4 bases and 3 bases, in that order; junction bases with no gene match: 7. Germline V CDR1 and CDR2: LGHNA, YSLEER. There are 15 residues in the CDR3. Here the CDR3 reads CASSPLGQGVYEQYF. The CDR3 DNA sequence: TGCGCCAGCAGCCCTTTGGGACAGGGTGTCTACGAGCAGTACTTC.

The rearrangement links TRBV9 to TRBJ2-1; tentatively, D is TRBD2 (5 bases). The ends were cut back, 1 base at V and 5 bases at J, with 13 bases in the middle. Per germline, CDR1 SGDLS and CDR2 YYNGEE. There are 15 residues in the CDR3. CDR3 nucleotides: TGTGCCAGCAGCGTATTCCGGGATACCGACAATGAGCAGTTCTTC. It yields the protein CASSVFRDTDNEQFF. Combining the CDR3 with reference TRBV9 and TRBJ2-1 gives the whole variable domain DSGVTQTPKHLITATGQRVTLRCSPRSGDLSVYWYQQSLDQGLQFLIQYYNGEERAKGNILERFSAQQFPDLHSELNLSSLELGDSALYFCASSVFRDTDNEQFFGPGTRLTVL.

As DNA, the CDR3 is TGTGCCAGCAGCCCACAGACAGGTACGGTGGAGCAGTACTTC. Protein: CASSPQTGTVEQYF. This chain connects TRBV11-3 to TRBJ2-7; D perhaps matches TRBD1 (6 bases). CDR1 and CDR2 from the germline V gene are SGHNT and YENEEA. This CDR3 spans 14 amino acids. V lost 5 bases, J lost 7 bases, and 18 bases lay in between.

The chain employs TRBV4-1 and TRBJ2-1; 8 bases are a match to TRBD2. Losses at the gene ends were 1 base for V and 7 bases for J; bases not matched to a gene: 15. CDR3 length equals 18 residues. Per the germline V gene, CDR1 is MGHRA and CDR2 is YSYEKL. The CDR3 region is CASSQVDLGLAGANEQFF. CDR3 bases: TGCGCCAGCAGCCAAGTTGACTTAGGGCTAGCGGGCGCTAATGAGCAGTTCTTC.

The CDR3 sequence is CASKAGAYEQYF. CDR3 bases: TGTGCCAGCAAAGCGGGTGCCTACGAGCAGTACTTC. The gene calls are TRBV6-6 and TRBJ2-7; D possibly corresponds to TRBD2 (6 bases). V was clipped by 7 bases and J by 2 bases, with 9 bases between them. There are 12 residues in the CDR3. Germline V CDR1 and CDR2: MNHNY, SVGAGI (reference sequence).

This chain uses TRBV27 with TRBJ2-5; 11 bases match TRBD1. The CDR3 spans 14 residues. V was clipped by 3 bases and J by 4 bases; unmatched bases: 1. Per germline, CDR1 MNHEY and CDR2 SMNVEV (reference sequence). As DNA, the CDR3 is TGTGCCAGCAGTTTGGACAGGGGGCTAGAGACCCAGTACTTC. Its protein product is CASSLDRGLETQYF.

V usage is TRBV19 and J usage is TRBJ1-5, with TRBD1 identical over 7 bases. This CDR3 region has 15 residues. The J segment lost 3 bases and the V segment lost 4 bases, leaving 6 bases of the junction unmatched. The germline V gene encodes CDR1 LNHDA and CDR2 SQIVND (reference sequence). CDR3 DNA sequence: TGTGCCAGTAGTAAAATAGGGGGCGCCAATCAGCCCCAGCATTTT. It translates to CASSKIGGANQPQHF.

This clone has only a few counts. J is TRBJ1-5 and V is TRBV10-3; 7 positions agree with TRBD1. Germline V gene lookup returns CDR1 ENHRY and CDR2 SYGVKD. The trim removed 0 bases at V and 5 bases at J, leaving 4 bases unmatched. The CDR3 contains 15 residues. CDR3: CAISESGQGDQPQHF. Here the CDR3 DNA reads TGTGCCATCAGTGAGTCTGGGCAGGGGGATCAGCCCCAGCATTTT.

The chain links TRBV2 to TRBJ2-7; D uncertain. CDR3 length: 15 residues. Trimming took off 6 bases at V and 2 bases at J, with 17 bases between the two ends. Per the germline V gene, CDR1 is SNHLY and CDR2 is FYNNEI. CDR3 loop: CASSGTKAAAYEQYF. The DNA of the CDR3 is TGTGCCAGCAGCGGAACAAAGGCGGCTGCCTACGAGCAGTACTTC.

The chain joins TRBV18 to TRBJ2-6, with D possibly matching TRBD1 (6 bases). The V gene's germline CDR1 is KGHSH and CDR2 LQKENI. Trimming left V 2 bases short and J 0 bases short, with 17 bases between. This CDR3 is built from 19 residues. CDR3 sequence: CASSPFSQGFSSGANVLTF. The CDR3 coding sequence is TGTGCCAGCTCACCATTCTCACAGGGCTTCAGCTCTGGGGCCAACGTCCTGACTTTC.

The chain's CDR3 is CASSSNYGTGGSYSNQPQHF. For the CDR3, the DNA is TGTGCCAGCAGCTCGAACTACGGGACAGGGGGCTCCTATAGCAATCAGCCCCAGCATTTT. This chain connects TRBV5-8 to TRBJ1-5, with 12 bases matching TRBD1. This CDR3 region has 20 residues. CDR1 is SGHTS, CDR2 YDEGEE, per germline. J was trimmed by 0 bases and V by 3 bases; bases with no gene match: 13.

This clone was detected only a few times. V and J are TRBV4-1 and TRBJ2-7; 8 bases are a match to TRBD2. CDR1 and CDR2 from the germline V gene are MGHRA and YSYEKL. Unmatched junction bases numbered 7, after V lost 6 bases and J lost 0 bases. CDR3 length equals 15 residues. The CDR3 nucleotides are TGCGCCAGCAGACTGGAGCGGGAGATCTCCTACGAGCAGTACTTC. It is translated as CASRLEREISYEQYF.

This clone is a singleton in its sample. In nucleotides, the CDR3 is TGTGCCAGCAGTTTAACCGGGACAAGATTTGAAGCTTTCTTT. It translates to CASSLTGTRFEAFF. This chain links TRBV27 with TRBJ1-1; D is possibly TRBD1 (6 bases). Trimming shortened V by 2 bases and J by 7 bases, and 14 bases separated the two germline ends. The CDR3 is 14 amino acids. The germline gives CDR1 MNHEY, CDR2 SMNVEV (reference sequence).

V and J are TRBV5-4 and TRBJ2-1; possibly TRBD2 for D (6 bases). The CDR3 sequence is 15 residues long. V was clipped by 6 bases and J by 4 bases, with 17 bases between them. Germline V CDR1 and CDR2: SGHNT, YYREEE (reference sequence). The CDR3 sequence is CASTHEGRPYNEQFF. CDR3 bases: TGTGCCAGCACCCACGAGGGGAGGCCATACAATGAGCAGTTCTTC. The full variable domain, completed using reference TRBV5-4 and TRBJ2-1, is ETGVTQSPTHLIKTRGQQVTLRCSSQSGHNTVSWYQQALGQGPQFIFQYYREEENGRGNFPPRFSGLQFPNYSSELNVNALELDDSALYLCASTHEGRPYNEQFFGPGTRLTVL.

The chain recombines TRBV5-1 with TRBJ2-3; 8 bases match TRBD2. Germline CDR1 SGHRS, CDR2 YFSETQ. The V and J ends lost 1 base and 5 bases, in that order; junction bases with no gene match: 3. The CDR3 sequence is 14 residues long. In DNA form, the CDR3 reads TGCGCCAGCAGCTTGCCAGCGGGAGTAGATACGCAGTATTTT. Protein: CASSLPAGVDTQYF.

The V and J genes are TRBV5-1 and TRBJ2-2; maybe TRBD1 (6 bases). Germline values: CDR1 SGHRS, CDR2 YFSETQ. The CDR3 totals 16 residues. V was trimmed by 1 base and J by 4 bases, leaving 14 bases between them. The CDR3 DNA reads as TGCGCCAGCAGCTTGTCAACGGACAGTCTCACCGGGGAGCTGTTTTTT. It translates to CASSLSTDSLTGELFF.

The rearrangement links TRBV10-3 to TRBJ2-7; D gene unclear. CDR1 is ENHRY and CDR2 is SYGVKD in the germline V gene. The CDR3 totals 11 residues. Trimming stripped 1 base from V and 4 bases from J, with 2 bases between. The CDR3 spells CAISELYEQYF. As DNA, the CDR3 is TGTGCCATCAGTGAGTTATACGAGCAGTACTTC.

With respect to this clone: A junction boundary mismatches the germline segment, possibly from a read error. The chain recombines TRBV5-4 with TRBJ2-7; 8 bases align to TRBD1. Looked up from germline, CDR1 is SGHNT and CDR2 is YYREEE (reference sequence). This CDR3 is built from 13 residues. This CDR3 reads CASSLGGDRWHHF. In DNA form, the CDR3 reads TGTGCCAGCAGCTTGGGGGGGGACAGGTGGCACCACTTC.

The V gene is TRBV9, the J gene TRBJ2-7; TRBD1 matches at 7 bases. Germline CDR1 is SGDLS and CDR2 is YYNGEE. The CDR3 runs to 13 residues. The J segment lost 6 bases and the V segment lost 4 bases, leaving 7 bases of the junction unmatched. This CDR3 is CASSLGTATEQYF. The CDR3 DNA reads as TGTGCCAGCAGCCTTGGGACAGCAACCGAGCAGTACTTC.

The CDR3 coding sequence is TGTGCCACCAGCAGAGATAGGGGGAGCTCCTACGAGCAGTACTTC. This codes for CATSRDRGSSYEQYF. The genes are TRBV15 and TRBJ2-7; the D gene is possibly TRBD1 (6 bases). CDR3 length: 15 amino acids. Germline V gene lookup returns CDR1 LNHNV and CDR2 YYDKDF (reference sequence). Trimming removed 0 bases at V and 0 bases at J, with 9 bases between.

The chain has TRBV28 and TRBJ2-5, with 8 bases identical to TRBD1. The CDR3 spans 16 residues. Germline values: CDR1 MDHEN, CDR2 SYDVKM. Trimming at V came to 6 bases and at J to 5 bases, leaving 14 bases not matched to a gene. The CDR3: CASSSAGTGWGETQYF. The CDR3 bases are TGTGCCAGCAGCTCTGCCGGGACAGGTTGGGGGGAGACCCAGTACTTC.

The J gene is TRBJ2-1, the V gene TRBV10-3; 12 bases are shared with TRBD2. The CDR3 spans 18 residues. Trimming took 8 bases from V and 3 from J; bases not matched to a gene: 14. CDR1 is ENHRY and CDR2 is SYGVKD in the germline V gene. CDR3 in amino acids: CAIYKGASGRADYNEQFF. Written as DNA, the CDR3 is TGTGCCATCTATAAGGGGGCTAGCGGGAGGGCTGACTACAATGAGCAGTTCTTC.

The CDR3 reads CASSGIQDGSYEQYF. CDR3 in DNA: TGCGCCAGCAGTGGAATACAGGATGGCTCCTACGAGCAGTACTTC. This chain links TRBV10-2 with TRBJ2-7; D possibly corresponds to TRBD1 (5 bases). V lost 4 bases and J 0 bases, leaving 13 bases between the germline ends. CDR3 length: 15 residues. Germline CDR1 and CDR2: WSHSY and SAAADI.

This chain links TRBV16 with TRBJ2-7; TRBD1 might be the D (5 bases). Trimming pared 4 bases from V and 4 bases from J, leaving 20 bases between. Germline CDR1 is KGHSY and CDR2 is FQNENV. The CDR3 has 16 residues. This CDR3 reads CASSPLLAGLSYEQYF. The CDR3 DNA sequence: TGTGCCAGCAGCCCCCTCTTGGCAGGGCTTTCTTACGAGCAGTACTTC.

The chain couples TRBV6-5 to TRBJ2-7; 7 bases are shared with TRBD1. Germline CDR1 reads MNHEY; CDR2 reads SVGAGI. This CDR3 has 14 amino acids. With V trimmed by 6 bases and J by 2 bases, 7 bases remained unmatched. The CDR3 DNA sequence: TGTGCCAGCAGCTCCGGGACAGCTGCCTACGAGCAGTACTTC. The encoded protein is CASSSGTAAYEQYF.

The chain combines TRBV7-8 with TRBJ2-1, with 7 bases identical to TRBD2. The germline V gene encodes CDR1 SGHVS and CDR2 FQNEAQ. The CDR3 loop spans 14 amino acids. The junction had 9 bases not matched to a gene; V was cut back by 5 bases and J by 8 bases. The DNA of the CDR3 is TGTGCCAGCAGCCCGGGACGGGCGGGGGATGAGCAGTTCTTC. Translated, it gives CASSPGRAGDEQFF.

The genes are TRBV18 and TRBJ1-1, with 9 positions matching TRBD1. Per the germline V gene, CDR1 is KGHSH and CDR2 is LQKENI. Trimming removed 0 bases from V and 0 bases from J; junction bases left unmatched: 5. This CDR3 is built from 17 residues. The CDR3 region has the DNA TGTGCCAGCTCACCACCTCGGACAGGGGCGATGAACACTGAAGCTTTCTTT. Translation gives CASSPPRTGAMNTEAFF.

The chain has TRBV4-1 and TRBJ2-3; no firm D call. Germline V lookup: CDR1 MGHRA, CDR2 YSYEKL. CDR3 length: 12 residues. The ends were cut back, 0 bases at V and 8 bases at J, with 6 bases in the middle. CDR3 sequence reads: CASSQELGTQYF. In nucleotides, the CDR3 is TGCGCCAGCAGCCAAGAACTCGGTACGCAGTATTTT.

The chain recombines TRBV7-2 with TRBJ1-1; tentative D call: TRBD1 (6 bases). The V gene's germline CDR1 is SGHTA and CDR2 FQGNSA. Trimming removed 5 bases at V and 4 bases at J, with 14 bases between. The CDR3 totals 14 residues. CDR3 sequence: CASSLNRVTTEAFF. CDR3 DNA: TGTGCCAGCAGCCTTAACAGGGTTACCACTGAAGCTTTCTTT.

The chain has TRBV5-1 and TRBJ2-7; TRBD1 might be the D (5 bases). The length of the CDR3 is 13 residues. Germline CDR1 reads SGHRS; CDR2 reads YFSETQ. The V and J ends lost 5 bases and 3 bases respectively, with 12 bases between them. The CDR3 sequence: CASRRTDNYEQYF. CDR3 nucleotides: TGCGCCAGCAGGAGGACGGACAACTACGAGCAGTACTTC.

The chain couples TRBV5-1 to TRBJ1-1, with 7 nucleotides matching TRBD1. Per the germline V gene, CDR1 is SGHRS and CDR2 is YFSETQ. The CDR3 covers 15 residues. With V trimmed by 2 bases and J by 4 bases, 8 bases remained unmatched. CDR3 in amino acids: CASSLRQGQGTEAFF. The CDR3 DNA is TGCGCCAGCAGCTTAAGACAGGGTCAGGGCACTGAAGCTTTCTTT.